The rows below give T cell receptor beta chains drawn from one sample of a study of T-cell memory formation after mild COVID-19. TCRdb independently ran MiXCR on the 5' RACE reads; one entry per CDR3 protein. The table has hundreds of thousands of distinct CDR3 sequences, roughly 13% seen once. Specimen: PBMCs or a T cell subset sorted from them (not recorded which). The receptors originated from a man between 18 and 29 years old who had mild COVID-19 (a few samples of this study predate the infection). Cell type and time point are not known. Both conserved end residues are part of each CDR3. The D gene is left open where the match is weak. Clone size is stated in some rows and not others, as once, few, many or a class when expanded.

V	D	size	J	CDR3	DNA
TRBV5-1	TRBD1	NA	TRBJ2-2	CASSRTGGASTGELFF	TGCGCCAGCAGCCGTACAGGGGGCGCAAGCACCGGGGAGCTGTTTTTT
TRBV5-5	NA	few	TRBJ2-5	CASSRGSLETQYF	TGTGCCAGCAGTAGAGGATCACTAGAGACCCAGTACTTC
TRBV7-6	TRBD2	few	TRBJ2-7	CASSLGVGTSGAPYEQYF	TGTGCCAGCAGCTTAGGTGTGGGGACTAGCGGGGCCCCCTACGAGCAGTACTTC
TRBV7-9	NA	few	TRBJ2-5	CASRLTDQETQYF	TGTGCCAGCAGGCTGACAGACCAAGAGACCCAGTACTTC
TRBV21-1	NA	NA	TRBJ1-6	CASSKREGLGSPLHF	TGTGCCAGCAGCAAACGGGAGGGACTCGGATCACCCCTCCACTTT
TRBV4-2	NA	NA	TRBJ1-1	CASSPPDGNEAFF	TGTGCCAGCAGCCCCCCGGATGGTAATGAAGCTTTCTTT
TRBV7-2	TRBD2	NA	TRBJ2-5	CASSKTGTIETQYF	TGTGCCAGCAGCAAGACCGGGACTATAGAGACCCAGTACTTC
TRBV25-1	TRBD1	many	TRBJ2-7	CASSPSDRASYEQYF	TGTGCCAGCAGCCCCAGTGACAGGGCCTCCTACGAGCAGTACTTC
TRBV4-3	NA	few	TRBJ1-2	CASSPRRGLYGYTF	TGCGCCAGCAGCCCCCGGCGGGGCCTCTATGGCTACACCTTC
TRBV27	TRBD1	NA	TRBJ2-1	CASRKGQKYEQFF	TGTGCCAGCAGAAAGGGACAGAAGTACGAGCAGTTCTTC
TRBV4-2	TRBD2	NA	TRBJ2-5	CASSQDPGGPGETQYF	TGTGCCAGCAGCCAAGATCCGGGGGGGCCAGGGGAGACCCAGTACTTC
TRBV29-1	TRBD2	few	TRBJ2-2	CSAGLAGGTGELFF	TGCAGCGCTGGACTAGCGGGGGGCACCGGGGAGCTGTTTTTT
TRBV2	NA	few	TRBJ2-3	CASSAGVDTQYF	TGTGCCAGCAGTGCAGGGGTAGATACGCAGTATTTT
TRBV12-3/TRBV12-4	NA	few	TRBJ2-7	CASRQGTYEQYF	TGTGCCAGCAGGCAGGGGACCTACGAGCAGTACTTC
TRBV4-3	TRBD1	few	TRBJ1-1	CASSQDWGQGDAEAFF	TGCGCCAGCAGCCAAGATTGGGGACAGGGTGACGCTGAAGCTTTCTTT
TRBV5-5	NA	many	TRBJ2-5	CASSLAVLQETQYF	TGTGCCAGCAGCTTAGCGGTTCTTCAAGAGACCCAGTACTTC
TRBV2	TRBD1	NA	TRBJ1-1	CASTGGSMTEAFF	TGTGCCAGCACAGGGGGTTCTATGACTGAAGCTTTCTTT
TRBV11-2	NA	NA	TRBJ1-4	CASSFKISNEKLFF	TGTGCCAGCAGCTTTAAAATCAGTAATGAAAAACTGTTTTTT
TRBV20-1	TRBD2	NA	TRBJ2-5	CSARDLVAGGQETQYF	TGCAGTGCTAGAGATCTGGTAGCGGGGGGCCAAGAGACCCAGTACTTC
TRBV29-1	TRBD1	many	TRBJ1-2	CSVVAGQGSRYTF	TGCAGCGTTGTCGCGGGACAGGGGTCGCGCTACACCTTC
TRBV6-2/TRBV6-3	TRBD1	NA	TRBJ2-3	CASSLDQGASSTDTQYF	TGTGCCAGCAGCTTAGACCAGGGGGCCTCTAGCACAGATACGCAGTATTTT
TRBV20-1	NA	few	TRBJ2-1	CSARALWEAGYNEQFF	TGCAGTGCTAGAGCCCTTTGGGAGGCCGGGTACAATGAGCAGTTCTTC
TRBV4-1	NA	few	TRBJ1-1	CASSQVGRVTEAFF	TGCGCCAGCAGCCAAGTCGGCAGAGTCACTGAAGCTTTCTTT
TRBV29-1	NA	many	TRBJ1-1	CSVRINTEAFF	TGCAGCGTTCGGATTAACACTGAAGCTTTCTTT
TRBV6-5	NA	NA	TRBJ2-7	CASSYSSDDYEQYF	TGTGCCAGCAGTTACTCGAGTGACGACTACGAGCAGTACTTC
TRBV11-2	NA	NA	TRBJ2-7	CASSNRTRSEQYF	TGTGCCAGCAGCAACCGGACCAGAAGCGAGCAGTACTTC
TRBV29-1	TRBD1	NA	TRBJ2-7	CSVAIRTGVSYEQYF	TGCAGCGTCGCGATCAGGACAGGGGTTTCCTACGAGCAGTACTTC
TRBV28	NA	few	TRBJ1-2	CASSGPGEGFYGYTF	TGTGCCAGCAGTGGCCCTGGGGAGGGCTTCTATGGCTACACCTTC
TRBV4-1	TRBD1	NA	TRBJ2-5	CASSQDRGGQGKTQYF	TGCGCCAGCAGCCAAGATAGAGGTGGACAGGGCAAGACCCAGTACTTC
TRBV20-1	TRBD2	few	TRBJ2-1	CTSEGTSGSGEQFF	TGCACCTCCGAAGGGACTAGCGGGTCGGGGGAGCAGTTCTTC
TRBV3-1	TRBD2	NA	TRBJ2-3	CASSQDSLAGEDTQYF	TGTGCCAGCAGCCAAGATTCACTAGCGGGGGAGGATACGCAGTATTTT
TRBV5-6	TRBD1	many	TRBJ2-2	CASSQRQGRTGELFF	TGTGCCAGCAGCCAACGACAGGGAAGGACCGGGGAGCTGTTTTTT
TRBV11-2	NA	many	TRBJ2-1	CASSFVRSSKHNEQFF	TGTGCCAGCAGCTTTGTGCGGTCTTCAAAGCACAATGAGCAGTTCTTC
TRBV2	NA	NA	TRBJ2-5	CASSESPQETQYF	TGTGCCAGCAGTGAATCGCCTCAAGAGACCCAGTACTTC
TRBV6-5	NA	few	TRBJ2-2	CASSYPGRTAGAGELFF	TGTGCCAGCAGTTACCCGGGCAGAACCGCAGGGGCTGGGGAGCTGTTTTTT
TRBV28	NA	NA	TRBJ1-5	CASRRRGSNQPQHF	TGTGCCAGCCGAAGACGAGGGAGCAATCAGCCCCAGCATTTT
TRBV6-5	NA	NA	TRBJ2-5	CASRKTGSAGETQYF	TGTGCCAGCAGAAAAACTGGGTCGGCGGGAGAGACCCAGTACTTC
TRBV3-1	TRBD2	few	TRBJ2-1	CASSQVSGGSYNEQFF	TGTGCCAGCAGCCAAGTGTCGGGGGGCTCCTACAATGAGCAGTTCTTC
TRBV4-1	TRBD2	few	TRBJ2-3	CASSHRGGAWEDTQYF	TGCGCCAGCAGCCACCGCGGGGGGGCCTGGGAAGATACGCAGTATTTT
TRBV4-1	TRBD1	many	TRBJ2-3	CASSQVAGGLTDTQYF	TGCGCCAGCAGCCAGGTGGCAGGGGGCCTCACAGATACGCAGTATTTT
TRBV12-3/TRBV12-4	NA	few	TRBJ2-1	CASTLDPLDEQFF	TGTGCCAGCACCCTGGACCCCCTCGATGAGCAGTTCTTC
TRBV6-1	NA	NA	TRBJ2-1	CASSEKGGSYNEQFF	TGTGCCAGCAGCGAAAAGGGGGGCTCCTACAATGAGCAGTTCTTC
TRBV5-1	TRBD1	NA	TRBJ2-4	CASSLVTGGIQYF	TGCGCCAGCAGCTTGGTGACAGGGGGCATTCAGTACTTC
TRBV7-2	NA	few	TRBJ1-6	CASSPGVGHSPLHF	TGTGCCAGCAGCCCGGGAGTGGGACATTCACCCCTCCACTTT
TRBV29-1	TRBD1	NA	TRBJ1-3	CSVPHPGGMKNTIYF	TGCAGCGTTCCCCATCCAGGGGGAATGAAAAACACCATATATTTT
TRBV4-1	NA	NA	TRBJ2-5	CASSQQGGFQETQYF	TGCGCCAGCAGCCAGCAGGGCGGGTTCCAAGAGACCCAGTACTTC
TRBV7-9	NA	once	TRBJ1-1	CASSRGQQGGGAFF	TGTGCCAGCAGCCGAGGCCAACAGGGTGGTGGAGCTTTCTTT
TRBV18	NA	NA	TRBJ2-3	CASSPTYQGGQDTQYF	TGTGCCAGCTCACCCACCTATCAGGGGGGCCAAGATACGCAGTATTTT
TRBV5-1	NA	few	TRBJ2-3	CASSLPGGPDTQYF	TGCGCCAGCAGCTTGCCCGGGGGCCCAGATACGCAGTATTTT
TRBV6-5	NA	few	TRBJ1-2	CASSYLGAGYTF	TGTGCCAGCAGTTACTTGGGGGCCGGCTACACCTTC
TRBV7-3	TRBD2	NA	TRBJ2-5	CASSLATSGGRYQETQYF	TGTGCCAGCAGCCTCGCAACTAGCGGGGGGCGGTACCAAGAGACCCAGTACTTC
TRBV7-6	NA	NA	TRBJ2-3	CASSLVKTTDTQYF	TGTGCCAGCAGCTTAGTGAAGACCACAGATACGCAGTATTTT
TRBV9	NA	many	TRBJ2-5	CASSVAVGETQYF	TGTGCCAGCAGCGTAGCTGTGGGAGAGACCCAGTACTTC
TRBV20-1	NA	NA	TRBJ1-5	CSALTYGTWGNQPQHF	TGCAGTGCCTTAACCTACGGGACCTGGGGCAATCAGCCCCAGCATTTT
TRBV29-1	TRBD1	NA	TRBJ1-2	CSVLGDRDGYTF	TGCAGCGTTTTAGGGGACAGGGATGGCTACACCTTC
TRBV5-5	NA	few	TRBJ1-4	CASSWGALEKLFF	TGTGCCAGCAGCTGGGGCGCTTTAGAAAAACTGTTTTTT